Shown below are 8 T cell receptor beta chains from a single sample sequenced in a study of shared clonotypes between healthy human individuals. Assay: immunoSEQ multiplex PCR; the TCRdb copy retains only in-frame clones and omits some. In the table there are 950,000 to 1,100,000 clones, about three quarters of which are singletons. Sequenced sample: memory CD4+ T cells sorted from blood. The subset denotes: CD45RA-negative fraction. Every receptor here comes from a man younger than 35 in good health.

The rearrangement uses TRBV25-1 and TRBJ2-1; D perhaps matches TRBD2 (5 bases). The germline gives CDR1 MGHDK, CDR2 SYGVNS. This CDR3 is 14 amino acids long. The V and J ends lost 0 bases and 9 bases respectively, with 12 bases between them. In DNA form, the CDR3 reads TGTGCCAGCAGTGAATATTATGCGGCGGGTGAGCAGTTCTTC. Translation: CASSEYYAAGEQFF.

The chain links TRBV30 to TRBJ2-5; D might be TRBD2 (6 bases). The CDR3 extends over 16 amino acids. Germline CDR1 reads GTSNPN; CDR2 reads SVGIG (reference sequence). Trimming took 4 bases from V and 4 from J, leaving 22 bases between them. The CDR3 is CAWTRGWSGRGETQYF. The CDR3, as DNA: TGTGCCTGGACCCGAGGCTGGTCAGGGCGGGGAGAGACCCAGTACTTC.

This chain joins TRBV7-3 and TRBJ2-6; the D gene is possibly TRBD1 (5 bases). The germline V gene has CDR1 SGHTA and CDR2 FQGTGA. V lost 4 bases, J lost 0 bases, and 7 bases lay in between. The CDR3 extends over 15 amino acids. The chain's CDR3 is CASSSDSSGANVLTF. CDR3 DNA: TGTGCCAGCAGCTCTGACAGCTCTGGGGCCAACGTCCTGACTTTC.

This sequence joins TRBV7-2 and TRBJ2-1; D possibly corresponds to TRBD2 (5 bases). Trimming removed 5 bases at V and 0 bases at J, with 14 bases between. The germline CDR1 and CDR2 sequences are SGHTA and FQGNSA. This CDR3 comprises 16 residues. The CDR3 DNA sequence: TGTGCCAGCAGCCCGTCCGGGATTCGCTCCTACAATGAGCAGTTCTTC. Protein product: CASSPSGIRSYNEQFF.

V usage is TRBV29-1 and J usage is TRBJ2-1; D call uncertain. This CDR3 is 14 amino acids long. Trimming took 7 bases from V and 0 from J, leaving 13 bases between them. The germline V gene encodes CDR1 SQVTM and CDR2 ANQGSEA. CDR3 DNA: TGCAGCGCAAACCCACCGAGCTCCTACAATGAGCAGTTCTTC. This sequence encodes CSANPPSSYNEQFF.

The chain links TRBV5-1 to TRBJ1-1, with 11 bases fitting TRBD1. V trimming: 0 bases; J trimming: 5 bases; junction bases outside the gene matches: 3. There are 15 residues in the CDR3. The germline CDR1 and CDR2 sequences are SGHRS and YFSETQ. CDR3: CASSLAGQGGTEAFF. The CDR3 nucleotides are TGCGCCAGCAGCTTGGCGGGACAGGGGGGAACTGAAGCTTTCTTT.

About this clone: Its ends do not fully match the called genes, so a read error is possible. The V gene is TRBV18, the J gene TRBJ1-1; no clear D gene. Germline values: CDR1 KGHSH, CDR2 LQKENI. This CDR3 has 14 amino acids. The CDR3 DNA follows: TGTGCCAGCTCACCGACTGAGGTGAAGACTGAAGCTTTCTTT. Residues: CASSPTEVKTEAFF.

As for this clone: The same CDR3 also results from other DNA sequences found in this sample. The rearrangement joins TRBV5-5 to TRBJ1-1; D is uncertain. The CDR3 totals 14 residues. V was shortened by 4 bases and J by 1 base, with 11 bases between the two germline ends. The germline V gene encodes CDR1 SGHKS and CDR2 YYEKEE (reference sequence). The CDR3 protein is CASSLAGGNTEAFF. CDR3 nucleotides: TGTGCCAGCAGCCTCGCCGGCGGGAACACTGAAGCTTTCTTT.